A single sample gave rise to the 25 T cell receptor beta chains below, sequenced in a study of blood T cell repertoires in COVID-19. The protocol was immunoSEQ multiplex PCR, while the TCRdb copy is restricted to in-frame clones and leaves out a portion. The sample contains under 75,000 clones, over 80% of which appear only once. The sequencing sample was made of peripheral blood. All receptors derive from a human donor in a cohort sampled during active COVID-19.

The chain couples TRBV5-1 to TRBJ1-1, with 8 bases fitting TRBD1. There are 13 residues in the CDR3. CDR1 and CDR2 (germline): SGHRS, YFSETQ. The ends lost 6 bases at V and 3 bases at J; junction bases unmatched: 4. The CDR3 here is CASNKDRDTEAFF. In nucleotides, the CDR3 is TGCGCCAGCAACAAGGACAGGGACACTGAAGCTTTCTTT.

This rearrangement joins TRBV6-2 or TRBV6-3 to TRBJ2-5; the D gene is possibly TRBD2 (6 bases). V was pared by 5 bases and J by 3 bases, with 16 bases between. The CDR3 is 15 residues long. Germline V gene data show CDR1 as MNHEY and CDR2 as SVGEGT. CDR3 nucleotides: TGTGCCAGCAGTCGAAGGAGGGGTGGTGAAGAGACCCAGTACTTC. The encoded protein is CASSRRRGGEETQYF.

This sequence joins TRBV27 and TRBJ1-1; the match to TRBD1 covers 12 bases. After removal of 2 bases from V and 12 bases from J, the junction contained 4 bases not matched to a gene. The CDR3 spans 13 residues. Germline CDR1 and CDR2: MNHEY and SMNVEV (reference sequence). The DNA of the CDR3 is TGTGCCAGCAGTTTACCGGGACAGGGGGCAACTTTCTTT. Translation gives CASSLPGQGATFF.

This chain connects TRBV6-5 to TRBJ1-6; D is unresolved. The V end lost 3 bases, the J end lost 7 bases, and 10 bases lay between the germline ends. The CDR3 runs 14 residues. Germline CDR1 reads MNHEY; CDR2 reads SVGAGI. CDR3 DNA sequence: TGTGCCAGCAGTTATGGGTCGGAGAATTCACCCCTCCACTTT. As protein: CASSYGSENSPLHF.

The V gene is TRBV10-1, the J gene TRBJ1-6; no clear D gene. CDR1 is WNHNN, CDR2 SYGVQD, per germline (reference sequence). The CDR3 runs to 13 residues. The V end was cut by 4 bases, the J end by 9 bases, with 10 bases between. CDR3 region: CASSATAGSPLHF. CDR3 DNA sequence: TGCGCCAGCAGTGCAACTGCGGGTTCACCCCTCCACTTT.

The rearrangement links TRBV19 to TRBJ1-1; 10 nucleotides agree with TRBD1. Trimming at V came to 6 bases and at J to 5 bases, leaving 15 bases not matched to a gene. The CDR3 extends over 17 amino acids. The V gene's germline CDR1 is LNHDA and CDR2 SQIVND (reference sequence). The CDR3 here is CASSLGDRGPKRTEAFF. CDR3 nucleotides: TGTGCCAGTAGCCTGGGGGACAGGGGCCCTAAGAGGACTGAAGCTTTCTTT.

This CDR3 is CASSPLTGGTNYGYTF. The CDR3 DNA sequence: TGCGCCAGCAGCCCACTTACAGGGGGGACGAACTATGGCTACACCTTC. The rearrangement links TRBV5-1 to TRBJ1-2, with TRBD1 identical over 8 bases. The CDR3 is made up of 16 amino acids. Germline CDR1 SGHRS, CDR2 YFSETQ. Germline trimming cut 4 bases from V and 2 bases from J; bases unmatched to any gene: 10.

The genes are TRBV4-3 and TRBJ1-4; 9 positions match TRBD1. This CDR3 has 15 residues. Germline CDR1 is LGHNA and CDR2 is YSLEER. V lost 3 bases to trimming and J lost 6 bases; unmatched junction nucleotides: 5. The CDR3 bases are TGCGCCAGCAGCCAGTCGGGACAGGGCCATGAAAAACTGTTTTTT. Residues: CASSQSGQGHEKLFF.

The V call is TRBV5-6, the J call TRBJ1-1; 8 nucleotides match TRBD1. The CDR3 runs to 15 residues. The germline CDR1 and CDR2 sequences are SGHDT and YYEEEE. With 4 bases clipped from V and 0 bases from J, the junction kept 5 bases outside the gene matches. The CDR3 nucleotides read TGTGCCAGCAGCGAGGACAGGGAAATGAACACTGAAGCTTTCTTT. It translates to CASSEDREMNTEAFF. The full variable domain, completed using reference TRBV5-6 and TRBJ1-1, is DAGVTQSPTHLIKTRGQQVTLRCSPKSGHDTVSWYQQALGQGPQFIFQYYEEEERQRGNFPDRFSGHQFPNYSSELNVNALLLGDSALYLCASSEDREMNTEAFFGQGTRLTVV.

V and J are TRBV25-1 and TRBJ1-1, with a tentative D call TRBD1 (5 bases). Germline CDR1 reads MGHDK; CDR2 reads SYGVNS. The ends were cut back, 2 bases at V and 3 bases at J, with 13 bases in the middle. This CDR3 contains 15 residues. CDR3 residues: CASSEIDSWDTEAFF. The CDR3 region has the DNA TGTGCCAGCAGTGAAATCGACAGTTGGGACACTGAAGCTTTCTTT.

The gene calls are TRBV10-1 and TRBJ2-2; no firm D call. This CDR3 region has 13 residues. The V end was cut by 9 bases, the J end by 1 base, with 9 bases between. Germline loops: CDR1 WNHNN, CDR2 SYGVQD (reference sequence). This CDR3 reads CASSPGNTGELFF. For the CDR3, the DNA is TGCGCCAGTTCCCCGGGGAACACCGGGGAGCTGTTTTTT.

The rearrangement uses TRBV18 and TRBJ2-3, with D possibly matching TRBD1 (5 bases). The CDR3 has 15 residues. In germline, CDR1 is KGHSH, CDR2 LQKENI. With 5 bases removed from V and 0 bases from J, the gap between germline ends came to 12 bases. The CDR3 is CASSSATVSTDTQYF. In nucleotides, the CDR3 is TGTGCCAGCTCATCCGCGACAGTTAGCACAGATACGCAGTATTTT.

The rearrangement uses TRBV19 and TRBJ1-5, with D possibly TRBD1 on 5 matching bases. Trimming removed 11 bases at V and 3 bases at J, with 17 bases between. Germline CDR1 LNHDA, CDR2 SQIVND (reference sequence). The CDR3 loop spans 14 amino acids. The DNA of the CDR3 is TGTGCCTCAGCCCGGGGGACCCTCAATCAGCCCCAGCATTTT. This sequence encodes CASARGTLNQPQHF.

This chain connects TRBV28 to TRBJ2-5; D gene uncertain. CDR1 and CDR2 from the germline V gene are MDHEN and SYDVKM. The germline V and J ends were trimmed by 5 bases and 1 base, with 5 bases remaining between them. The CDR3 is 12 residues long. This CDR3 is CASSLLQETQYF. CDR3 DNA sequence: TGTGCCAGCAGTCTTCTCCAAGAGACCCAGTACTTC.

The rearrangement joins TRBV28 to TRBJ1-1; no definite D call. V was trimmed by 2 bases and J by 3 bases, leaving 10 bases between them. The CDR3 loop spans 14 amino acids. The germline V gene encodes CDR1 MDHEN and CDR2 SYDVKM. CDR3 in amino acids: CASSLHRGYTEAFF. Written as DNA, the CDR3 is TGTGCCAGCAGTTTACACCGAGGATACACTGAAGCTTTCTTT. The full variable domain, in which reference TRBV28 and TRBJ1-1 provide the parts outside the CDR3, is DVKVTQSSRYLVKRTGEKVFLECVQDMDHENMFWYRQDPGLGLRLIYFSYDVKMKEKGDIPEGYSVSREKKERFSLILESASTNQTSMYLCASSLHRGYTEAFFGQGTRLTVV.

V usage is TRBV10-3 and J usage is TRBJ1-1, with D possibly TRBD1 on 6 matching bases. The CDR3 has 13 residues. Germline CDR1 ENHRY, CDR2 SYGVKD. V was pared by 6 bases and J by 1 base, with 9 bases between. The CDR3 region is CAIRTQGNTEAFF. CDR3 in DNA: TGTGCCATCAGGACACAGGGGAACACTGAAGCTTTCTTT.

The V call is TRBV6-5, the J call TRBJ1-1, with D unresolved. Germline lookup yields CDR1 MNHEY and CDR2 SVGAGI. V was shortened by 0 bases and J by 0 bases, with 8 bases between the two germline ends. The CDR3 is 15 amino acids. CDR3 amino acids: CASSYSARLNTEAFF. The CDR3 bases are TGTGCCAGCAGTTACTCGGCACGTTTGAACACTGAAGCTTTCTTT.

The rearrangement uses TRBV6-6 and TRBJ1-4; D perhaps matches TRBD1 (5 bases). CDR1 and CDR2 (germline): MNHNY, SVGAGI (reference sequence). CDR3 length: 16 amino acids. V dropped 6 bases and J dropped 0 bases, with 14 bases sitting between them. The CDR3 DNA reads TGTGCCAGCAGCCAAAAAAAAGGGGCAACTAATGAAAAACTGTTTTTT. Its protein is CASSQKKGATNEKLFF.

The chain employs TRBV27 and TRBJ1-3; TRBD1 aligns across 12 bases. The CDR3 covers 19 residues. V dropped 6 bases and J dropped 3; count of bases not matched to a gene: 15. Germline-derived CDR1 and CDR2 are MNHEY and SMNVEV (reference sequence). The CDR3 loop reads CASSRTGTGGYRVGNTIYF. The CDR3 DNA sequence: TGTGCCAGCAGCCGCACCGGGACAGGGGGCTACCGAGTTGGAAACACCATATATTTT.

The gene calls are TRBV16 and TRBJ1-2, with TRBD1 matching over 11 bases. This CDR3 has 16 amino acids. Germline CDR1 reads KGHSY; CDR2 reads FQNENV. The trim removed 0 bases at V and 8 bases at J, leaving 8 bases unmatched. The CDR3 spells CASSQSAGQGAEGYTF. The CDR3 coding sequence is TGTGCCAGCAGCCAATCCGCCGGACAGGGGGCAGAAGGCTACACCTTC.

Comment on this clone: One end of the junction varies from germline; a read error may be responsible. The chain is built from TRBV7-9 and TRBJ1-2; TRBD1 is a possible D gene (5 bases). Germline-derived CDR1 and CDR2 are SEHNR and FQNEAQ (reference sequence). This CDR3 comprises 12 residues. The chain's CDR3 is CASSLAREGYTF. The CDR3 nucleotides are TGTGCCAGCAGTTTAGCCAGGGAAGGCTACACCTTC.

The J gene is TRBJ2-1, the V gene TRBV5-5; tentatively, D is TRBD1 (5 bases). The CDR3 is 15 residues long. V was cut by 0 bases and J by 7 bases, with 14 bases left in between. CDR1 and CDR2 from the germline V gene are SGHKS and YYEKEE (reference sequence). The CDR3 sequence is CASSLVAGNVNEQFF. The CDR3 DNA follows: TGTGCCAGCAGCTTGGTGGCAGGGAATGTGAATGAGCAGTTCTTC.

This chain uses TRBV27 with TRBJ1-2; maybe TRBD1 (6 bases). Trimming removed 2 bases at V and 6 bases at J, with 7 bases between. The germline V gene encodes CDR1 MNHEY and CDR2 SMNVEV (reference sequence). CDR3 length equals 12 residues. The CDR3 sequence: CASSLGGHGYTF. CDR3 DNA: TGTGCCAGCAGTTTAGGGGGCCATGGCTACACCTTC.

The chain has TRBV10-1 and TRBJ2-7, with D possibly matching TRBD1 (6 bases). The CDR3 runs 14 residues. Germline CDR1 and CDR2: WNHNN and SYGVQD (reference sequence). V dropped 3 bases and J dropped 5 bases, with 14 bases sitting between them. CDR3 DNA: TGCGCCAGCAGTGACCCCCAGGGGTACCACGAGCAGTACTTC. Residues: CASSDPQGYHEQYF.

The chain recombines TRBV5-1 with TRBJ2-2; a possible D gene is TRBD1 (6 bases). V was cut by 1 base and J by 2 bases, with 9 bases left in between. Germline CDR1 is SGHRS and CDR2 is YFSETQ. The CDR3 consists of 15 residues. CDR3 in amino acids: CASSLSRGNTGELFF. CDR3 DNA sequence: TGCGCCAGCAGCTTGTCCAGGGGAAACACCGGGGAGCTGTTTTTT.